These 24 T cell receptor beta chains share one sample of origin, sequenced in a study of T cell repertoires in cytomegalovirus infection. TCRdb reprocessed the reads with MiXCR, giving one entry per CDR3 protein. This table holds hundreds of thousands of distinct CDR3 sequences, 24% found once. The sample comprised CD8+ T cells from PBMCs. The receptor set was obtained from a human donor in good health (CMV status not recorded). Some clones in this sample may be carry-over from other donors' samples.

V gene TRBV7-9 combines with J gene TRBJ1-5; 8 bases align to TRBD1. With V trimmed by 5 bases and J by 5 bases, 11 bases remained unmatched. The CDR3 has 16 residues. Germline V gives CDR1 SEHNR, CDR2 FQNEAQ (reference sequence). The CDR3 spells CASSQWTGSVDQPQHF. The CDR3 DNA follows: TGTGCCAGCAGCCAATGGACAGGGAGCGTCGATCAGCCCCAGCATTTT.

For the CDR3, the DNA is TGCAGTGCTCAGGGGGGGGTCCCCGCAGATACGCAGTATTTT. It translates to CSAQGGVPADTQYF. The genes are TRBV20-1 and TRBJ2-3; D tentatively fits TRBD1 or TRBD2 (7 bases each). The germline V gene encodes CDR1 DFQATT and CDR2 SNEGSKA (reference sequence). Trimming cost V 5 bases and J 4 bases, with 16 bases left between them. The CDR3 consists of 14 residues.

The chain recombines TRBV3-1 with TRBJ1-5; D is uncertain. Germline values: CDR1 LGHDT, CDR2 YNNKEL (reference sequence). CDR3 length: 12 residues. V shed 3 bases and J shed 8 bases, with 8 bases lying between them. The CDR3 DNA reads TGTGCCAGCAGCCAGGGTGGGGAGCCCCAGCATTTT. Translation: CASSQGGEPQHF.

The V call is TRBV28, the J call TRBJ2-5; tentative D call: TRBD2 (5 bases). Germline loops: CDR1 MDHEN, CDR2 SYDVKM. The CDR3 totals 10 residues. Between the trimmed V and J ends, which lost 10 bases and 7 bases, there was a span of 10 bases. The CDR3 sequence: CATSSRTQYF. In DNA form, the CDR3 reads TGTGCCACTAGCAGCCGGACCCAGTACTTC.

The chain recombines TRBV7-9 with TRBJ2-1; 7 bases line up with TRBD2. J gave up 8 bases and V 3 bases, and 10 bases lay outside the gene matches. Germline lookup yields CDR1 SEHNR and CDR2 FQNEAQ (reference sequence). The CDR3 consists of 15 residues. CDR3 nucleotide sequence: TGTGCCAGCAGCTTGGAGGAGGGACTACTGGATGAGCAGTTCTTC. This encodes CASSLEEGLLDEQFF.

This clonotype has only a few counts. The chain uses TRBV28 and TRBJ2-1; 10 nucleotides agree with TRBD2. Germline CDR1 MDHEN, CDR2 SYDVKM. J was trimmed by 6 bases and V by 6 bases; bases with no gene match: 5. The CDR3 totals 14 residues. The CDR3 nucleotides read TGTGCCAGCAGAGGACTAGCGGTGGGCAATGAGCAGTTCTTC. It yields the protein CASRGLAVGNEQFF.

The genes are TRBV6-1 and TRBJ1-1; 9 positions agree with TRBD1. V shed 7 bases, J shed 1 base, and the junction held 4 bases outside the gene matches. This CDR3 spans 14 amino acids. The germline V gene encodes CDR1 MNHNS and CDR2 SASEGT. The CDR3: CASTDRGANTEAFF. In DNA, the CDR3 is TGTGCCAGCACAGACAGGGGGGCGAACACTGAAGCTTTCTTT.

This clonotype was seen ten or more times. V is TRBV10-3 and J is TRBJ2-5; 7 nucleotides agree with TRBD1. The length of the CDR3 is 14 residues. V lost 3 bases, J lost 1 base, and 2 bases stayed unmatched. The germline CDR1 and CDR2 sequences are ENHRY and SYGVKD. CDR3 DNA: TGTGCCATCAGTGATCGGGACAGCCAAGAGACCCAGTACTTC. Its translation is CAISDRDSQETQYF.

The chain combines TRBV28 with TRBJ2-6; D remains unclear. The CDR3 is made up of 16 amino acids. Per the germline V gene, CDR1 is MDHEN and CDR2 is SYDVKM. Trimming took off 6 bases at V and 0 bases at J, with 12 bases between the two ends. The CDR3 here is CASSPMVHSGANVLTF. CDR3 bases: TGTGCCAGCAGCCCGATGGTCCACTCTGGGGCCAACGTCCTGACTTTC.

This clonotype was counted many times. The chain carries TRBV7-9 and TRBJ2-5; D is ambiguous. The CDR3 loop spans 14 amino acids. Trimming removed 5 bases at V and 4 bases at J, with 14 bases between. The V gene's germline CDR1 is SEHNR and CDR2 FQNEAQ (reference sequence). CDR3: CASSPHTPRETQYF. The CDR3, as DNA: TGTGCCAGCAGCCCTCACACTCCCCGAGAGACCCAGTACTTC. The variable domain in full, completed from reference TRBV7-9 and TRBJ2-5, reads DTGVSQNPRHKITKRGQNVTFRCDPISEHNRLYWYRQTLGQGPEFLTYFQNEAQLEKSRLLSDRFSAERPKGSFSTLEIQRTEQGDSAMYLCASSPHTPRETQYFGPGTRLLVL.

As regards this clonotype: Being one base from a much bigger clone, this may be a read error. V and J are TRBV25-1 and TRBJ1-6, with D possibly being TRBD1 (5 bases). In germline, CDR1 is MGHDK, CDR2 SYGVNS. The CDR3 is made up of 16 amino acids. V lost 3 bases and J lost 0, with 9 bases in between. The CDR3 DNA is TGTGCCAGCAGTGATTGGGGGGGCTCCTATAATTCACCCCTCCACTTT. As protein: CASSDWGGSYNSPLHF.

This clonotype was observed many times. The V gene is TRBV6-2 or TRBV6-3, the J gene TRBJ1-1, with 7 positions matching TRBD1. J lost 3 bases, V lost 6 bases, and 7 bases had no gene match. CDR3 length: 14 amino acids. CDR1 and CDR2 from the germline V gene are MNHEY and SVGEGT. CDR3 in amino acids: CASRLVQGDTEAFF. The CDR3 nucleotides are TGTGCCAGCAGGCTTGTGCAGGGGGACACTGAAGCTTTCTTT.

The table lists this clonotype with many counts. The chain joins TRBV7-8 to TRBJ2-3, with a tentative D call TRBD2 (6 bases). The CDR3 sequence is 16 residues long. V lost 7 bases to trimming and J lost 0 bases, with 17 bases between them. Germline lookup yields CDR1 SGHVS and CDR2 FQNEAQ. The CDR3 is CASTVREAMSTDTQYF. The CDR3 DNA follows: TGTGCCAGCACCGTTAGGGAGGCTATGAGCACAGATACGCAGTATTTT.

This rearrangement joins TRBV2 to TRBJ2-7; D gene uncertain. The V gene lost 7 bases and the J gene lost 5 bases, with 6 bases spanning the gap. This CDR3 comprises 10 residues. The germline V gene has CDR1 SNHLY and CDR2 FYNNEI. The DNA for the CDR3 is TGTGCCAGCAAGGGAAACGAGCAGTACTTC. It is translated as CASKGNEQYF. Using reference TRBV2 and TRBJ2-7 for the parts outside the CDR3, the full variable domain is EPEVTQTPSHQVTQMGQEVILRCVPISNHLYFYWYRQILGQKVEFLVSFYNNEISEKSEIFDDQFSVERPDGSNFTLKIRSTKLEDSAMYFCASKGNEQYFGPGTRLTVT.

The genes are TRBV7-6 and TRBJ2-7, with a weak D call TRBD1 (6 bases). Germline V gives CDR1 SGHVS, CDR2 FNYEAQ. Trimming cost V 5 bases and J 2 bases, with 10 bases left between them. The CDR3 length is 13 residues. CDR3 protein: CASSQGTPYEQYV. Written as DNA, the CDR3 is TGTGCCAGCAGCCAGGGGACACCCTACGAGCAGTACGTC.

This clonotype was seen ten or more times. The chain joins TRBV6-6 to TRBJ1-2, with 7 positions matching TRBD1. With 2 bases clipped from V and 3 bases from J, the junction kept 15 bases outside the gene matches. CDR1 is MNHNY, CDR2 SVGAGI, per germline (reference sequence). This CDR3 is built from 18 residues. In DNA form, the CDR3 reads TGTGCCAGCAGTTACGGCAGGGGGGAACTGAGAATTGACTATGGCTACACCTTC. It specifies CASSYGRGELRIDYGYTF.

This clonotype was picked up many times. The gene calls are TRBV7-9 and TRBJ2-7; the match to TRBD1 covers 9 bases. Germline lookup yields CDR1 SEHNR and CDR2 FQNEAQ (reference sequence). This CDR3 has 17 amino acids. The J segment lost 0 bases and the V segment lost 5 bases, leaving 11 bases of the junction unmatched. In DNA form, the CDR3 reads TGTGCCAGCAGCCCCCCGTCGGGACAGGGTAACTCCTACGAGCAGTACTTC. Its translation is CASSPPSGQGNSYEQYF. Full variable domain (rest looked up from reference TRBV7-9 and TRBJ2-7): DTGVSQNPRHKITKRGQNVTFRCDPISEHNRLYWYRQTLGQGPEFLTYFQNEAQLEKSRLLSDRFSAERPKGSFSTLEIQRTEQGDSAMYLCASSPPSGQGNSYEQYFGPGTRLTVT.

In regard to this clonotype: In this CDR3 the conserved last residue, phenylalanine or tryptophan, is missing, so a read error is likely. The chain couples TRBV28 to TRBJ2-3, with D perhaps matching TRBD1 or TRBD2 (5 bases each). This CDR3 has 16 amino acids. V lost 0 bases and J lost 5, with 15 bases in between. Germline loops: CDR1 MDHEN, CDR2 SYDVKM. The CDR3 region is CASSLWVRLRGDTQYL. CDR3 coding DNA: TGTGCCAGCAGTTTATGGGTCAGACTGAGGGGAGATACGCAGTATTTG.

There are a few counts of this clonotype. The chain carries TRBV7-9 and TRBJ2-5, with D perhaps TRBD1 or TRBD2 (7 bases each). V was cut by 3 bases and J by 5 bases, with 16 bases left in between. The CDR3 sequence is 15 residues long. The V gene's germline CDR1 is SEHNR and CDR2 FQNEAQ (reference sequence). CDR3 DNA: TGTGCCAGCAGCTTCTTGGCGGGGGACAGCGAGACCCAGTACTTC. Protein product: CASSFLAGDSETQYF.

The V gene is TRBV9, the J gene TRBJ2-1; D may be TRBD2 (7 bases). Trimming pared 4 bases from V and 0 bases from J, leaving 17 bases between. Per germline, CDR1 SGDLS and CDR2 YYNGEE. CDR3 length: 17 amino acids. The CDR3 loop reads CASSSRGGPSSYNEQFF. CDR3 nucleotide sequence: TGTGCCAGCAGCTCTCGCGGGGGCCCTAGCTCCTACAATGAGCAGTTCTTC.

This rearrangement joins TRBV19 to TRBJ2-7; 8 bases align to TRBD2. The V gene end was trimmed by 1 base and the J gene end by 3 bases; junction bases not matched to a gene: 5. CDR3 length: 15 amino acids. The germline V gene encodes CDR1 LNHDA and CDR2 SQIVND (reference sequence). The CDR3 region has the DNA TGTGCCAGTAGTATAGGTTCCAGCGGGGGCTACGAGCAGTACTTC. It specifies CASSIGSSGGYEQYF.

This sequence joins TRBV7-4 and TRBJ1-1; no definite D call. V was cut by 4 bases and J by 0 bases, with 9 bases left in between. The CDR3 has 14 amino acids. Germline V CDR1 and CDR2: SGHVT, SQSDAQ. Here the CDR3 DNA reads TGTGCCAGCAGCTCCCCGCAGATGAACACTGAAGCTTTCTTT. Translation: CASSSPQMNTEAFF.

The chain recombines TRBV6-2 or TRBV6-3 with TRBJ1-3, with a possible D match to TRBD1 (5 bases). Trimming stripped 4 bases from V and 0 bases from J, with 10 bases between. CDR3 length equals 15 residues. Germline assignment: CDR1 MNHEY and CDR2 SVGEGT. The CDR3 DNA is TGTGCCAGCAGTTCATCGACAGTCTCTGGAAACACCATATATTTT. It encodes CASSSSTVSGNTIYF.

This chain joins TRBV12-3 or TRBV12-4 and TRBJ1-6; 8 nucleotides align to TRBD1. The trim removed 3 bases at V and 7 bases at J, leaving 5 bases unmatched. The CDR3 loop spans 15 amino acids. CDR3 sequence: CASSFGTGANSPLHF. The CDR3 DNA sequence: TGTGCCAGCAGTTTTGGGACAGGCGCCAATTCACCCCTCCACTTT.